This TCR beta chain was sequenced during a study of T cell repertoires in cytomegalovirus infection. Whole-study context: Use of recently identified HLA-C-restricted and well-studied HLA-B-restricted CMV epitopes was part of the study. Through public TCR beta signatures, both CMV infection and matching HLA type were indicated.

General observations from the study: HLA-C-restricted CMV-specific TCR beta clonotypes prevailed in the ex vivo response.

TCRdb re-derived calls from the reads in MiXCR, one entry per CDR3 protein. The profile shows some 350,000 distinct CDR3 sequences, 25% to 30% of them singletons. The CDR3 spans 15 residues. The ends lost 5 bases at V and 2 bases at J; junction bases unmatched: 5. CDR1 is SGHTA, CDR2 FQGTGA, per germline. As concerns this clonotype: Its specificity is unknown.

This receptor was obtained from a human donor in good health (CMV status not recorded). Some clones in this sample may be carry-over from other donors' samples. The sequences come from cultured PBMCs, collected from culture after CMV antigen stimulation. The chain carries TRBV7-3 and TRBJ2-3; 9 bases are a match to TRBD2. CDR3 amino acids: CASSASGAITDTQYF. The CDR3, as DNA: TGTGCCAGCAGCGCTAGCGGGGCCATCACAGATACGCAGTATTTT.